The clone carrying this T cell receptor (beta chain) was observed at least ten times. Antigen unknown. This entry is derived from a study of T cells in Graves' hyperthyroidism and ophthalmopathy. Findings of the study overall: Most expanded thyroid clonotypes above 0.001 also appeared in blood.

This CDR3 contains 14 residues. Trimming left V 1 base short and J 4 bases short, with 10 bases between. TCR beta CDR3 regions were amplified from RNA transcripts. The HTBI primer set drove a first-round RT-PCR of the TCR CDR3. Each CDR3 protein is one row after TCRdb ran MiXCR on the multiplex PCR reads. The data contain 350,000 to 400,000 distinct CDR3 sequences, approximately 20% of them seen just once; the ten biggest clones take up about 3.5%. The PBMCs were sourced from fresh peripheral blood (about 10 ml). Sample: blood. This rearrangement joins TRBV12-3 or TRBV12-4 to TRBJ1-1; D remains unclear. The TCR was taken from a woman aged 18-29 years with Graves' hyperthyroidism. CDR3 sequence: CASSLVPRITEAFF. The CDR3, as DNA: TGTGCCAGCAGTTTAGTACCCAGGATCACTGAAGCTTTCTTT.